This is a list of T cell receptor beta chains from one sample in a study of T cell repertoires in cytomegalovirus infection. No antigens are known for them. TCRdb processed the reads anew with MiXCR; each CDR3 protein has one entry. Of hundreds of thousands of distinct CDR3 sequences in the sample, approximately 33% were seen once. The starting material was cultured PBMCs, obtained from culture after CMV antigen stimulation. Receptors originate from a human donor in good health (CMV status not recorded). Some clones in this sample may be carry-over from other donors' samples. CDR3s include the opening cysteine and the closing phenylalanine or tryptophan. A D gene is named only where the DNA matches it firmly. Some rows have no size entry. The others give once, few or many, or a class for an expanded clone.

cdr3_nt | cdr3_aa | cdr3_length | d_call | clone_size | j_call | v_call
TGTGCCAGCAGTTTAGGGGAACCCTACAATGAGCAGTTCTTC | CASSLGEPYNEQFF | 14 | . | . | TRBJ2-1 | TRBV6-1
TGTGCCAGCAGCCGAGCCTGGACAGGGAACACTGAAGCTTTCTTT | CASSRAWTGNTEAFF | 15 | TRBD1 | . | TRBJ1-1 | TRBV7-6
TGTGCCAGCAGCTGGGGTTGGTCAAACACTGAAGCTTTCTTT | CASSWGWSNTEAFF | 14 | . | many | TRBJ1-1 | TRBV7-2
TGTGCCAGTAGTATCTTCGGGTCGCACAATGAGCAGTTCTTC | CASSIFGSHNEQFF | 14 | . | . | TRBJ2-1 | TRBV19
TGTGCCAGCAGCCCGGGACATGGTTCTGGGGCCAACGTCCTGACTTTC | CASSPGHGSGANVLTF | 16 | . | . | TRBJ2-6 | TRBV11-3
TGTGCCAGCAGCTACCCGGGACAGGGAGACACTGAAGCTTTCTTT | CASSYPGQGDTEAFF | 15 | TRBD1 | few | TRBJ1-1 | TRBV7-6
TGTGCCAGCGGGGGGGCGGGGCGCCTCAATGAGCAGTTCTTC | CASGGAGRLNEQFF | 14 | . | few | TRBJ2-1 | TRBV7-8
TGTGCCAGCCGAGGAGGGAGGGCCCGACGAATCCAAGAGACCCAGTACTTC | CASRGGRARRIQETQYF | 17 | TRBD2 | many | TRBJ2-5 | TRBV7-8
TGTGCCAGCTCCGTCGACTTAACCTACGAGCAGTACTTC | CASSVDLTYEQYF | 13 | . | . | TRBJ2-7 | TRBV7-2
TGTGCCAGCAGTAGGGACAGCAAAGAGCATTTT | CASSRDSKEHF | 11 | TRBD1 | . | TRBJ1-5 | TRBV2
TGCGCCAGCAGCCAGGGCCCGGGGTTCGACAATGAGCAGTTCTTC | CASSQGPGFDNEQFF | 15 | . | few | TRBJ2-1 | TRBV4-1
TGTGCCAGCAGTTTAACTCGGACAGGGGGCAGGGGGGTGAGGAATCAGCCCCAGCATTTT | CASSLTRTGGRGVRNQPQHF | 20 | TRBD1 | few | TRBJ1-5 | TRBV12-3/TRBV12-4
TGTGCCAGCAGATTTACAGGGGGCGGAAGCACTGAAGCTTTCTTT | CASRFTGGGSTEAFF | 15 | TRBD1 | . | TRBJ1-1 | TRBV5-6
TGTGCCAGCCTGATGGTGGGAAACACCATATATTTT | CASLMVGNTIYF | 12 | . | few | TRBJ1-3 | TRBV12-3/TRBV12-4
TGTGCCAGCAGTCTAGGGACAGGCCAAGGCATAGATCAGCCCCAGCATTTT | CASSLGTGQGIDQPQHF | 17 | TRBD1 | once | TRBJ1-5 | TRBV28
TGTGCCAGCAGTGTCGGGACAGTTCGTTTTGAAAAACTGTTTTTT | CASSVGTVRFEKLFF | 15 | TRBD1 | . | TRBJ1-4 | TRBV6-6
TGTGCTCATCCGGGAAAACTGTTTTTT | CAHPGKLFF | 9 | . | . | TRBJ1-4 | TRBV12-3/TRBV12-4
TGTGCCAGCAGCGGCAGGTCAGCCAAAAACATTCAGTACTTC | CASSGRSAKNIQYF | 14 | . | . | TRBJ2-4 | TRBV6-2/TRBV6-3
TGTGCCAGCAGCCCGCTAAGTTCCTACGAGCAGTACTTC | CASSPLSSYEQYF | 13 | . | many | TRBJ2-7 | TRBV7-9
TGTGCCAGCAGCTTAGAGTGGACAGCAGATCTCCAGTACTTC | CASSLEWTADLQYF | 14 | . | many | TRBJ2-7 | TRBV7-2
TGTGCCAGCAGTTATATCCTCAATGAGCAGTTCTTC | CASSYILNEQFF | 12 | . | once | TRBJ2-1 | TRBV7-6
TGTGCCATCACCGAGACAGGGATGGATTCACCCCTCCACTTT | CAITETGMDSPLHF | 14 | TRBD1 | few | TRBJ1-6 | TRBV10-3
TGTGCCAGCAGCTTCGACAGCTTCACTAGCACAGATACGCAGTATTTT | CASSFDSFTSTDTQYF | 16 | . | many | TRBJ2-3 | TRBV11-2
TGTGCCAGCAGCCCCCTCTCGGCTAACTATGGCTACACCTTC | CASSPLSANYGYTF | 14 | . | many | TRBJ1-2 | TRBV7-2
TGCGCCAGCAGCTTGCGGGGGACTGGGGCGGTGGGTGAGCAGTTCTTC | CASSLRGTGAVGEQFF | 16 | . | . | TRBJ2-1 | TRBV5-1
TGTGCCAGTAGTCACCGGGAAGGCTACGAGCAGTACTTC | CASSHREGYEQYF | 13 | . | . | TRBJ2-7 | TRBV19
TGTGCCAGCAGCTTTGCGGAAGCCTACAATGAGCAGTTCTTC | CASSFAEAYNEQFF | 14 | . | . | TRBJ2-1 | TRBV7-9
TGCAGCGTTCTGGGGCCAGGGTCTTACACAGATACGCAGTATTTT | CSVLGPGSYTDTQYF | 15 | . | . | TRBJ2-3 | TRBV29-1
TGTGCCAGCAGCAGAAGGCTAGCGGGAGAGTACAATGAGCAGTTCTTC | CASSRRLAGEYNEQFF | 16 | TRBD2 | few | TRBJ2-1 | TRBV7-6
TGTGCCAGCAGCTTATGGGACAGAAACATTCAGTACTTC | CASSLWDRNIQYF | 13 | TRBD1 | many | TRBJ2-4 | TRBV7-2
TGTGCCATCGGGGGCGGGAGGACTTCCTACGAGCAGTACTTC | CAIGGGRTSYEQYF | 14 | TRBD2 | . | TRBJ2-7 | TRBV10-3
TGCGCCAGCAACCCGGGACAGGGCGAAAACATTCAGTACTTC | CASNPGQGENIQYF | 14 | TRBD1 | . | TRBJ2-4 | TRBV5-1
TGTGCCATCAGCGGGGTAATCACAGATACGCAGTATTTT | CAISGVITDTQYF | 13 | . | few | TRBJ2-3 | TRBV10-3
TGCGCCAGCAGCCCTCTTGGCAGATTTAGCACAGATACGCAGTATTTT | CASSPLGRFSTDTQYF | 16 | . | few | TRBJ2-3 | TRBV5-1
TGTGCCAGCAGGTCTGGGAAGGGCTCGGATACGCAGTATTTT | CASRSGKGSDTQYF | 14 | . | few | TRBJ2-3 | TRBV5-4
TGTGCTAGTGGATACCGCGGACAGTTGGGCACTGAAGCTTTCTTT | CASGYRGQLGTEAFF | 15 | . | few | TRBJ1-1 | TRBV12-5
TGCAGTGCTAGGGGACTAGGGAGCTCCTACGAGCAGTACTTC | CSARGLGSSYEQYF | 14 | TRBD2 | . | TRBJ2-7 | TRBV20-1
TGTGCCAGCAGACTCCAACAGGGAGGAAGTGGAAACACCATATATTTT | CASRLQQGGSGNTIYF | 16 | . | . | TRBJ1-3 | TRBV6-2/TRBV6-3
TGTGCCAGCAGCATACTGACAGGGAACCAAGAGACCCAGTACTTC | CASSILTGNQETQYF | 15 | TRBD1 | . | TRBJ2-5 | TRBV5-6
TGTGCCAGTCATGACGATACCAATCAGCCCCAGCATTTT | CASHDDTNQPQHF | 13 | . | once | TRBJ1-5 | TRBV6-6
TGTGCCAGCAGTCCCAGGGTCCACAGCTACGAGCAGTACTTC | CASSPRVHSYEQYF | 14 | . | . | TRBJ2-7 | TRBV5-5
TGTGCCACCCGGGAGAGGAGAGAGGTCGAGGCCGGGGAGCTGTTTTTT | CATRERREVEAGELFF | 16 | . | . | TRBJ2-2 | TRBV7-2
TGTGCCAGCAGCACTAGCGGGGGCCGGGCCTACGAGCAGTACTTC | CASSTSGGRAYEQYF | 15 | TRBD2 | many | TRBJ2-7 | TRBV7-6
TGTGCCAGCAGTTTACGTCGGGACGACTATGGCTACACCTTC | CASSLRRDDYGYTF | 14 | . | . | TRBJ1-2 | TRBV28
TGTGCCAGCAGCCGCGACCGTACTAATTCACCCCTCCACTTT | CASSRDRTNSPLHF | 14 | . | . | TRBJ1-6 | TRBV12-3/TRBV12-4
TGCGCCAGCAGCACGACAGGTCCAGACACAGATACGCAGTATTTT | CASSTTGPDTDTQYF | 15 | . | . | TRBJ2-3 | TRBV5-1
TGTGCCAGCAGTGAGGGGTACTACGAGCAGTACTTC | CASSEGYYEQYF | 12 | . | . | TRBJ2-7 | TRBV6-1
TGTGCCAGTAGTGCGGGACTAGCGGAACAAGAGACCCAGTACTTC | CASSAGLAEQETQYF | 15 | TRBD2 | . | TRBJ2-5 | TRBV19